This section outlines one TCR beta chain sequence together with its context. The data were obtained in a study of blood T cell repertoires in COVID-19. Overall study: COVID-19 samples from acute and convalescent phases originated in the United States, Italy and Spain.

TCRdb's copy holds only in-frame clones and misses some; the assay was immunoSEQ multiplex PCR. The table lists 130,000 or so clones, approximately 84% of them singletons, with roughly 13% in the top ten. The source material was peripheral blood. The sequence came from a human donor in a cohort sampled during active COVID-19.

Written as DNA, the CDR3 is TGTGCCAGCAGCAAAAAGCCCCCAGGGTCCGAGCAGTACTTC. Protein: CASSKKPPGSEQYF. The chain has TRBV21-1 and TRBJ2-7; the table's D call TRBD1 went unverified against the DNA. TRBV21-1 is reported as a pseudogene. The CDR3 has 14 residues.